This entry lists 26 T cell receptor beta chains sequenced from one sample in a study of cytomegalovirus exposure and HLA in healthy donors. The PCR contained 60 Vbeta and 13 Jbeta primers. The protocol was immunoSEQ multiplex PCR, while the TCRdb copy is restricted to in-frame clones and leaves out a portion. The sample has 70,000 to 85,000 clones, approximately 66% seen once. Material: PBMCs. Receptor source: a male donor in good health and CMV-seropositive.

The chain joins TRBV7-2 to TRBJ1-4; 7 nucleotides agree with TRBD1. The ends lost 2 bases at V and 6 bases at J; junction bases unmatched: 12. CDR3 length equals 17 residues. Per the germline V gene, CDR1 is SGHTA and CDR2 is FQGNSA. The CDR3 region has the DNA TGTGCCAGCAGCTTAATACCACCAGGGGGGCTATATGAAAAACTGTTTTTT. Its protein product is CASSLIPPGGLYEKLFF. Variable domain in full (rest from reference TRBV7-2 and TRBJ1-4): GAGVSQSPSNKVTEKGKDVELRCDPISGHTALYWYRQSLGQGLEFLIYFQGNSAPDKSGLPSDRFSAERTGGSVSTLTIQRTQQEDSAVYLCASSLIPPGGLYEKLFFGSGTQLSVL.

This clone was counted only a few times. CDR3 in DNA: TGTGCCAGTAGTATGGGGACAGGGGGCTACGAGCAGTACTTC. This translates into CASSMGTGGYEQYF. This chain joins TRBV19 and TRBJ2-7, with 11 bases aligning to TRBD1. CDR3 length: 14 amino acids. V shed 3 bases and J 3 bases; nucleotides not matched to a gene: 1. Germline loops: CDR1 LNHDA, CDR2 SQIVND (reference sequence).

The chain couples TRBV30 to TRBJ2-7; perhaps TRBD1 as D (6 bases). Germline V gives CDR1 GTSNPN, CDR2 SVGIG (reference sequence). V was cut by 4 bases and J by 3 bases, with 7 bases left in between. The CDR3 extends over 11 amino acids. The CDR3 is CAWKQGYEQYF. In nucleotides, the CDR3 is TGTGCCTGGAAACAGGGCTACGAGCAGTACTTC.

This sequence joins TRBV6-1 and TRBJ2-7, with D perhaps TRBD2 (6 bases). V lost 3 bases to trimming and J lost 0 bases, with 18 bases between them. There are 17 residues in the CDR3. The V gene's germline CDR1 is MNHNS and CDR2 SASEGT. CDR3 sequence (DNA): TGTGCCAGCAGTGACCTTGATTGGAGGGACCCCTCCTACGAGCAGTACTTC. As protein: CASSDLDWRDPSYEQYF.

The CDR3 is CASSVNWGASPLHF. In DNA form, the CDR3 reads TGTGCCAGCAGCGTAAATTGGGGAGCGTCACCCCTCCACTTT. The rearrangement links TRBV9 to TRBJ1-6; D unresolved. The CDR3 sequence is 14 residues long. Between the trimmed V and J ends, which lost 1 base and 10 bases, there was a span of 12 bases. Germline-derived CDR1 and CDR2 are SGDLS and YYNGEE.

This chain connects TRBV5-1 to TRBJ1-3, with D uncertain. Germline CDR1 SGHRS, CDR2 YFSETQ. This CDR3 is built from 14 residues. V lost 1 base and J lost 8, with 13 bases in between. The CDR3 protein is CASSLSAGDDTIYF. CDR3 nucleotide sequence: TGCGCCAGCAGCTTGTCGGCGGGAGATGACACCATATATTTT.

The genes are TRBV7-2 and TRBJ2-1; TRBD2 aligns across 13 bases. Losses at the gene ends were 4 bases for V and 7 bases for J; bases not matched to a gene: 13. The CDR3 has 18 amino acids. Germline assignment: CDR1 SGHTA and CDR2 FQGNSA. CDR3 in DNA: TGTGCCAGCAGCTCCCCAGTCCCGGGACTAGCGGGAACGAATGAGCAGTTCTTC. Its translation: CASSSPVPGLAGTNEQFF.

The chain links TRBV28 to TRBJ2-1; 7 bases are shared with TRBD1. The J segment lost 7 bases and the V segment lost 3 bases, leaving 9 bases of the junction unmatched. The V gene's germline CDR1 is MDHEN and CDR2 SYDVKM. The CDR3 length is 15 residues. Here the CDR3 DNA reads TGTGCCAGCAGTTTTTTAGACAGGGATGGGAATGAGCAGTTCTTC. It codes for CASSFLDRDGNEQFF.

The CDR3 DNA is TGTGCCAGCAGCCTGACCTGGAGCTCCTACAATGAGCAGTTCTTC. Protein: CASSLTWSSYNEQFF. The rearrangement uses TRBV7-3 and TRBJ2-1; D is uncertain. CDR1 and CDR2 from the germline V gene are SGHTA and FQGTGA. The CDR3 sequence is 15 residues long. Trimming removed 5 bases at V and 0 bases at J, with 11 bases between.

The chain employs TRBV6-1 and TRBJ2-7, with 8 bases identical to TRBD2. This CDR3 spans 13 amino acids. V trimming: 6 bases; J trimming: 4 bases; junction bases outside the gene matches: 5. The germline CDR1 and CDR2 sequences are MNHNS and SASEGT. CDR3 protein: CASSLLAGYEQYF. DNA for the CDR3: TGTGCCAGCAGCCTCTTAGCGGGGTACGAGCAGTACTTC.

The chain is built from TRBV5-1 and TRBJ1-6, with D possibly matching TRBD1 (5 bases). In germline, CDR1 is SGHRS, CDR2 YFSETQ. The ends were cut back, 4 bases at V and 7 bases at J, with 12 bases in the middle. The CDR3 is 14 amino acids. CDR3 DNA: TGCGCCAGCAGCGTCGGGGAGGGGAATTCACCCCTCCACTTT. It is translated as CASSVGEGNSPLHF.

The chain is built from TRBV27 and TRBJ2-1; 9 bases line up with TRBD1. CDR1 is MNHEY, CDR2 SMNVEV, per germline (reference sequence). V dropped 6 bases and J dropped 2; count of bases not matched to a gene: 14. The CDR3 length is 18 residues. The chain's CDR3 is CASSSRLAGTGPYNEQFF. In DNA form, the CDR3 reads TGTGCCAGCAGCTCACGGTTGGCCGGGACAGGGCCCTACAATGAGCAGTTCTTC.

The chain is built from TRBV19 and TRBJ2-2; TRBD1 is a possible D gene (5 bases). CDR3 size: 12 residues. With 11 bases removed from V and 8 bases from J, the gap between germline ends came to 15 bases. Germline lookup yields CDR1 LNHDA and CDR2 SQIVND (reference sequence). The CDR3 DNA reads as TGTGCCTTAGACCCAGGGCGAGGGGAGCTGTTTTTT. Amino acids: CALDPGRGELFF.

This chain joins TRBV6-5 and TRBJ2-1; TRBD2 aligns across 7 bases. The CDR3 covers 14 residues. Germline V gene sequence: CDR1 MNHEY, CDR2 SVGAGI. The trim removed 7 bases at V and 4 bases at J, leaving 7 bases unmatched. The CDR3 DNA follows: TGTGCCAGCACCCCGGGACTAACGTACAATGAGCAGTTCTTC. Its protein product is CASTPGLTYNEQFF.

The CDR3 sequence is CASSETGFNTEAFF. The CDR3, as DNA: TGTGCCAGCAGTGAAACAGGGTTCAACACTGAAGCTTTCTTT. The genes are TRBV2 and TRBJ1-1; weak D call: TRBD1 (6 bases). The CDR3 loop spans 14 amino acids. Germline V CDR1 and CDR2: SNHLY, FYNNEI. Trimming took 2 bases from V and 2 from J, leaving 9 bases between them. Based on the CDR3 plus reference TRBV2 and TRBJ1-1, the full variable domain is EPEVTQTPSHQVTQMGQEVILRCVPISNHLYFYWYRQILGQKVEFLVSFYNNEISEKSEIFDDQFSVERPDGSNFTLKIRSTKLEDSAMYFCASSETGFNTEAFFGQGTRLTVV.

The rearrangement uses TRBV28 and TRBJ2-7, with 12 bases lining up with TRBD2. Germline CDR1 MDHEN, CDR2 SYDVKM. Trimming took 7 bases from V and 2 from J; bases not matched to a gene: 3. CDR3 size: 14 residues. The CDR3 loop reads CASMGTSGPYEQYF. The CDR3 bases are TGTGCCAGCATGGGGACTAGCGGGCCCTACGAGCAGTACTTC.

The chain uses TRBV5-1 and TRBJ1-5; 9 positions match TRBD1. The CDR3 has 15 residues. The V and J ends lost 4 bases and 2 bases, in that order; junction bases with no gene match: 4. CDR1 SGHRS and CDR2 YFSETQ come from the germline V gene. The CDR3 bases are TGCGCCAGCAGCGTGGGACAGGGTGGCAATCAGCCCCAGCATTTT. Translated, it gives CASSVGQGGNQPQHF.

This clone was seen just once. The CDR3 coding sequence is TGTGCCAGCAGTCAAAGGCAGGGCTACGAGCAGTACTTC. Translation gives CASSQRQGYEQYF. This chain joins TRBV6-5 and TRBJ2-7; perhaps TRBD1 as D (5 bases). The CDR3 sequence is 13 residues long. Germline V gene lookup returns CDR1 MNHEY and CDR2 SVGAGI. The V end lost 5 bases, the J end lost 3 bases, and 11 bases lay between the germline ends.

The CDR3 region has the DNA TGTGCCAGCAGTCAGGGACAGCTAGCATACAATGAGCAGTTCTTC. Amino acid sequence: CASSQGQLAYNEQFF. J is TRBJ2-1 and V is TRBV2; 7 bases align to TRBD1. The CDR3 contains 15 residues. Trimming removed 5 bases from V and 4 bases from J; junction bases left unmatched: 8. The germline V gene encodes CDR1 SNHLY and CDR2 FYNNEI.

The rearrangement uses TRBV7-2 and TRBJ2-1; the match to TRBD2 covers 12 bases. The germline V gene encodes CDR1 SGHTA and CDR2 FQGNSA. J was trimmed by 8 bases and V by 3 bases; bases with no gene match: 2. The CDR3 spans 14 residues. CDR3 residues: CASSLTSGGDEQFF. DNA for the CDR3: TGTGCCAGCAGCTTGACTAGCGGGGGCGATGAGCAGTTCTTC.

This clone was detected only a few times. Distinct nucleotide sequences in the sample also encode this CDR3. The chain couples TRBV6-5 to TRBJ1-6; possible D gene TRBD1, 6 bases. In germline, CDR1 is MNHEY, CDR2 SVGAGI. This CDR3 spans 14 amino acids. Trimming removed 2 bases from V and 10 bases from J, with 12 bases in between. The CDR3 loop reads CASSYRGAGSPLHF. As DNA, the CDR3 is TGTGCCAGCAGTTACCGGGGGGCTGGATCACCCCTCCACTTT.

This clone turned up a few times. The rearrangement joins TRBV21-1 to TRBJ2-5; the table assigns TRBD1, which was not confirmed against the DNA. TRBV21-1 counts as a pseudogene. This CDR3 has 18 residues. The CDR3 loop reads CASSSRDRVGSYQETQYF. The CDR3, as DNA: TGTGCCAGCAGCAGCCGGGACAGGGTCGGTTCATACCAAGAGACCCAGTACTTC.

This chain uses TRBV18 with TRBJ2-7, with 14 bases lining up with TRBD2. Trimming removed 8 bases from V and 3 bases from J; junction bases left unmatched: 6. Germline loops: CDR1 KGHSH, CDR2 LQKENI. This CDR3 has 15 residues. As DNA, the CDR3 is TGTGCCAGCCGGAGCGGGACTAGCGGGAGCTACGAGCAGTACTTC. Translation: CASRSGTSGSYEQYF.

The genes are TRBV5-8 and TRBJ2-7; unclear D gene. The CDR3 covers 16 residues. V gave up 0 bases and J gave up 2 bases, with 15 bases separating them. The V gene's germline CDR1 is SGHTS and CDR2 YDEGEE. The CDR3 DNA sequence: TGTGCCAGCAGCTTGGGCCCTCCCCGCAGGCCCTACGAGCAGTACTTC. Amino acids: CASSLGPPRRPYEQYF.

This clone was counted between two and nine times. The chain combines TRBV19 with TRBJ2-3, with D maybe TRBD1 (6 bases). Germline-derived CDR1 and CDR2 are LNHDA and SQIVND (reference sequence). CDR3 length equals 13 residues. V was trimmed by 5 bases and J by 4 bases, leaving 10 bases between them. For the CDR3, the DNA is TGTGCCAGTAGTCTACAGGGAGCAGATACGCAGTATTTT. It codes for CASSLQGADTQYF.

Written as DNA, the CDR3 is TGTGCCAAAGGGACAGGGGGGAGGGTGAATCGCTACGAGCAGTACTTC. This codes for CAKGTGGRVNRYEQYF. J is TRBJ2-7 and V is TRBV19; 11 nucleotides match TRBD1. The V gene end was trimmed by 10 bases and the J gene end by 3 bases; junction bases not matched to a gene: 14. The CDR3 sequence is 16 residues long. The germline V gene has CDR1 LNHDA and CDR2 SQIVND (reference sequence). The complete variable domain, with remaining parts taken from reference TRBV19 and TRBJ2-7, reads DGGITQSPKYLFRKEGQNVTLSCEQNLNHDAMYWYRQDPGQGLRLIYYSQIVNDFQKGDIAEGYSVSREKKESFPLTVTSAQKNPTAFYLCAKGTGGRVNRYEQYFGPGTRLTVT.